Listed below are T cell receptor beta chains from one sample, sequenced in a study of shared clonotypes between healthy human individuals. The protocol was immunoSEQ multiplex PCR, while the TCRdb copy is restricted to in-frame clones and leaves out a portion. The repertoire holds around 1.5 million clones, with 95% to 99% as singletons. Sequencing was performed on naive CD4+ T cells sorted from blood. The receptors derive from a man aged 30-40 years in good health. CDR3s include the opening cysteine and the closing phenylalanine or tryptophan. A D gene is named only where the DNA matches it firmly.

TRBJ2-7	TRBV5-1	.	TGCGCCAGCAGCTTGGAACAGCCAAAGGAGCAGTACTTC	CASSLEQPKEQYF
TRBJ2-7	TRBV19	TRBD2	TGTGCCAGTAGTCGACTAGCGGGAGAAGTAAGCAACGAGCAGTACTTC	CASSRLAGEVSNEQYF
TRBJ2-7	TRBV5-6	TRBD1	TGTGCCAGCAGCACCGGGACAGGGCTATACGAGCAGTACTTC	CASSTGTGLYEQYF
TRBJ2-7	TRBV18	.	TGTGCCAGCTCACCAGCGCAGGCCTACGAGCAGTACTTC	CASSPAQAYEQYF
TRBJ2-7	TRBV29-1	.	TGCAGCGTCGGGGGTAGGAGCTCCTACGAGCAGTACTTC	CSVGGRSSYEQYF
TRBJ2-6	TRBV7-2	.	TGTGCCAGCAGCCCCTTGGGAACCCACAACGTCCTGACTTTC	CASSPLGTHNVLTF
TRBJ2-4	TRBV11-2	TRBD1	TGTGCCAGCAGCACAGAGGGACAGCGGACCGAGTATCAGTACTTC	CASSTEGQRTEYQYF
TRBJ2-7	TRBV11-2	.	TGTGCCAGCAGCTCCAACCGAGGACAGCTTCGATGGAGCTACGAGCAGTACTTC	CASSSNRGQLRWSYEQYF
TRBJ1-2	TRBV4-1	.	TGCGCCAGCAGCCAAGTAGGATCTCGGGGAGGGTATGGCTACACCTTC	CASSQVGSRGGYGYTF
TRBJ2-1	TRBV28	TRBD1	TGTGCCAGCAGCGTATTCTCACAGGGGAACAATGAGCAGTTCTTC	CASSVFSQGNNEQFF
TRBJ2-5	TRBV11-2	.	TGTGCCAGCAGCTCGTCCGGGGCGCAAGAGACCCAGTACTTC	CASSSSGAQETQYF
TRBJ2-2	TRBV29-1	TRBD2	TGCAGCGTTGAAGTCACTAGCGGGAGGGCTGACACCGGGGAGCTGTTTTTT	CSVEVTSGRADTGELFF
TRBJ2-1	TRBV18	.	TGTGCCAGCTCACCTCCCGTGGGCAATGAGCAGTTCTTC	CASSPPVGNEQFF
TRBJ2-1	TRBV30	TRBD2	TGTGCCTGGACGGCTAGCGGGAGCGTGCAGTTCTTC	CAWTASGSVQFF
TRBJ1-4	TRBV9	TRBD1	TGTGCCAGCAGCGACCGACAGGGACCGAATGAAAAACTGTTTTTT	CASSDRQGPNEKLFF
TRBJ2-1	TRBV10-1	TRBD2	TGCGCCAGCAGTGAAGGGGCTAGCGGGATGAGGTCCTACAATGAGCAGTTCTTC	CASSEGASGMRSYNEQFF
TRBJ1-2	TRBV10-2	.	TGCGCCAGCAGTGAAAGGGAGACCCGTGGCTACACCTTC	CASSERETRGYTF
TRBJ1-1	TRBV6-5	.	TGTGCCAGCAGGGTGGACAGTCCGGGCGCTGAAGCTTTCTTT	CASRVDSPGAEAFF
TRBJ1-1	TRBV30	TRBD1	TGTGCCTGGAGGGAGGGGGCAAAAACTGAAGCTTTCTTT	CAWREGAKTEAFF
TRBJ2-7	TRBV2	.	TGTGCCAGCAGGGACAACTCGTACGAGCAGTACTTC	CASRDNSYEQYF
TRBJ1-5	TRBV19	.	TGTGCCAGTAGTATATGGAACAGGGTCAATCAGCCCCAGCATTTT	CASSIWNRVNQPQHF
TRBJ2-5	TRBV10-3	.	TGTGCCACTAGACAGCGCCAAGAGACCCAGTACTTC	CATRQRQETQYF
TRBJ2-7	TRBV5-1	TRBD1	TGCGCCAGCAGCTTGGGTCCACAGGGGGACTACGAGCAGTACTTC	CASSLGPQGDYEQYF
TRBJ1-5	TRBV7-2	.	TGTGCCAGCAGCTTACAAGTGTTTTCGGGTTATCCCCAGCATTTT	CASSLQVFSGYPQHF
TRBJ1-2	TRBV29-1	.	TGCAGCGTTGTGAGTCGAGGCCTTTCTGGCTACACCTTC	CSVVSRGLSGYTF
TRBJ1-2	TRBV11-2	.	TGTGCCAGCAGCTCCCTCTCGTCTACCGGCTACACCTTC	CASSSLSSTGYTF
TRBJ2-7	TRBV19	TRBD2	TGTGCCAGTAGTATGAGGCGGGAGGGCCTCGTGAGACTCTACGAGCAGTACTTC	CASSMRREGLVRLYEQYF
TRBJ2-5	TRBV27	.	TGTGCCAGCAGCGAGATACGGGACAAAAAAGAGACCCAGTACTTC	CASSEIRDKKETQYF